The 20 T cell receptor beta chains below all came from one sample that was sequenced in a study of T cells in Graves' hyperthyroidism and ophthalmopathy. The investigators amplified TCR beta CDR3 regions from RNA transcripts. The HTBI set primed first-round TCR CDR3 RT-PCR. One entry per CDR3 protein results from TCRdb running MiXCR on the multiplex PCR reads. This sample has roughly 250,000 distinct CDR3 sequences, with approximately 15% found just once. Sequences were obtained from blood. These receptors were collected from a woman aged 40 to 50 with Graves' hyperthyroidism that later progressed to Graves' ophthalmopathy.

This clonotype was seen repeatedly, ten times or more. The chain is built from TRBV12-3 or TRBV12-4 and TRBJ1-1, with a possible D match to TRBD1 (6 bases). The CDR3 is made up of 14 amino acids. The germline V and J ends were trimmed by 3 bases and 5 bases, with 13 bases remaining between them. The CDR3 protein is CASSFRGLDTEAFF. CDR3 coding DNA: TGTGCCAGCAGTTTCAGGGGCTTGGATACTGAAGCTTTCTTT.

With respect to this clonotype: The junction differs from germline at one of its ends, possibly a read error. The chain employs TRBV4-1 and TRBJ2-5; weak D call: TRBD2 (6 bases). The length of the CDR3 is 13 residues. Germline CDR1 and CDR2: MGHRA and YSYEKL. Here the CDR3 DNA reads TGCGCCAGCAGCAGGGGACTCCAAGCGACCCAGTACTTC. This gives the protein CASSRGLQATQYF.

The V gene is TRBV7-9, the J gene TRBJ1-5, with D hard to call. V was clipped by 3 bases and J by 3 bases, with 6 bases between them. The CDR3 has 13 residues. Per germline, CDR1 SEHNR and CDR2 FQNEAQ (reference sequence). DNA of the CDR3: TGTGCCAGCAGCTTCGGATACAATCAGCCCCAGCATTTT. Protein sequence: CASSFGYNQPQHF.

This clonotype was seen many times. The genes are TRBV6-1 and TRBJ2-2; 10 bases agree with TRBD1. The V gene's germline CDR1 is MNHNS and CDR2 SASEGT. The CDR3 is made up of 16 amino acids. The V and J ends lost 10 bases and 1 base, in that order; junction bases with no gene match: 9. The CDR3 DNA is TGTGCCATCGCCTCCCGGACAGGGGGGAACACCGGGGAGCTGTTTTTT. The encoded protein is CAIASRTGGNTGELFF.

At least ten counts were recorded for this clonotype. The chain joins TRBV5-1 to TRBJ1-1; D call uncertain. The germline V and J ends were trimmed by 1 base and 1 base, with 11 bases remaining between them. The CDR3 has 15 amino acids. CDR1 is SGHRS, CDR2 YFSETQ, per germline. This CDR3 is CASSLSWGGNTEAFF. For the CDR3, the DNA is TGCGCCAGCAGCTTGTCTTGGGGAGGGAACACTGAAGCTTTCTTT.

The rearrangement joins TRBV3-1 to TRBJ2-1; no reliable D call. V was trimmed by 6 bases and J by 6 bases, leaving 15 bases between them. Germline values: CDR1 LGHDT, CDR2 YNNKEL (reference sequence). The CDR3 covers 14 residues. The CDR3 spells CASSRTPFSNEQFF. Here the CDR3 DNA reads TGTGCCAGCAGTCGCACTCCGTTTTCCAATGAGCAGTTCTTC.

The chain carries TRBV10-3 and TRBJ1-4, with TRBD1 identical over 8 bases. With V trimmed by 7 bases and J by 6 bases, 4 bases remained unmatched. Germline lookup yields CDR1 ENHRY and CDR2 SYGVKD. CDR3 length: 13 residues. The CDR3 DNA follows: TGTGCCATCAAGGCGGGACAGGATGAAAAACTGTTTTTT. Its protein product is CAIKAGQDEKLFF.

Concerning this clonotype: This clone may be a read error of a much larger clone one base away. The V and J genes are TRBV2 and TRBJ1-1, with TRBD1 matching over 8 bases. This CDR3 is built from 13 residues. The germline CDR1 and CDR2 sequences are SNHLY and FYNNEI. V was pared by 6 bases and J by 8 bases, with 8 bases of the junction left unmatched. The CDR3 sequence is CASSARWDREAFF. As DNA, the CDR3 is TGTGCCAGCAGCGCGCGCTGGGACAGGGAAGCTTTCTTT.

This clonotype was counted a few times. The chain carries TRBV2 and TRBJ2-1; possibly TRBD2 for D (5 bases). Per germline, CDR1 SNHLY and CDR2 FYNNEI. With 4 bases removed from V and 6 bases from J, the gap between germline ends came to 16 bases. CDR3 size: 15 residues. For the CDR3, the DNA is TGTGCCAGCAGTGCGGCGCGGAGGAGCAGCAATGAGCAGTTCTTC. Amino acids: CASSAARRSSNEQFF.

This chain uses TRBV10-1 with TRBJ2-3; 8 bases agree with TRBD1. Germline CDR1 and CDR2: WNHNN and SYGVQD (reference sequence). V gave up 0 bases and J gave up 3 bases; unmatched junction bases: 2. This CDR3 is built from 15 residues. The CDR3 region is CASSESNRGTDTQYF. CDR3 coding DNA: TGCGCCAGCAGTGAGTCGAACAGGGGGACAGATACGCAGTATTTT.

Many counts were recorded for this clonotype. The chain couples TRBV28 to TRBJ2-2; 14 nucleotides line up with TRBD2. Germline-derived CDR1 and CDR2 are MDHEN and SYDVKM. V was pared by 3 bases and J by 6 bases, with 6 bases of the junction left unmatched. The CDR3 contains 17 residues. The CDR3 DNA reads TGTGCCAGCAGTTTCTCGGGACTAGCGGGAGTTCCCGGGGAGCTGTTTTTT. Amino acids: CASSFSGLAGVPGELFF.

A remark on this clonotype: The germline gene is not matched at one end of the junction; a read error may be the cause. In DNA form, the CDR3 reads TGTGCCAGCAGCCGGACAGGCGAGGGCAATCAGCCCCCGCATTTT. It specifies CASSRTGEGNQPPHF. The V call is TRBV9, the J call TRBJ1-5; TRBD1 matches 7 bases. This CDR3 spans 15 amino acids. Per germline, CDR1 SGDLS and CDR2 YYNGEE.

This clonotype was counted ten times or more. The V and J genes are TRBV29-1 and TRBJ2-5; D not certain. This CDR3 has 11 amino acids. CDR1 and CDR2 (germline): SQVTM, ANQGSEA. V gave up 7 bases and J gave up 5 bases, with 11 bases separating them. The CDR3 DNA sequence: TGCAGCGCTGCCCCCAGTGAGACCCAGTACTTC. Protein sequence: CSAAPSETQYF. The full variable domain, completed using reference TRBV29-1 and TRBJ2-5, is SAVISQKPSRDICQRGTSLTIQCQVDSQVTMMFWYRQQPGQSLTLIATANQGSEATYESGFVIDKFPISRPNLTFSTLTVSNMSPEDSSIYLCSAAPSETQYFGPGTRLLVL.

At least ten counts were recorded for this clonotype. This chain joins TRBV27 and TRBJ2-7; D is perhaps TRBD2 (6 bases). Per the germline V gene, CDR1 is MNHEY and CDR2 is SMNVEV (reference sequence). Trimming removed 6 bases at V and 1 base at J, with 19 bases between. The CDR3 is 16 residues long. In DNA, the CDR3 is TGTGCCAGCAGCCACAGGAGGGGCTCCGGTTCCTACGAGCAGTACTTC. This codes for CASSHRRGSGSYEQYF.

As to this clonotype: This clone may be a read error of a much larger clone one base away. DNA of the CDR3: TGTGCCAGCATATCAGGGGGGTCGCGCTACGAGCAGTACTTC. Translated: CASISGGSRYEQYF. V usage is TRBV28 and J usage is TRBJ2-7, with D possibly matching TRBD1 (7 bases). Trimming pared 7 bases from V and 3 bases from J, leaving 16 bases between. CDR3 length: 14 amino acids. Per the germline V gene, CDR1 is MDHEN and CDR2 is SYDVKM.

The CDR3 loop is CSAVAGGTSYEQYF. CDR3 nucleotide sequence: TGCAGTGCTGTGGCGGGAGGTACCTCCTACGAGCAGTACTTC. The rearrangement uses TRBV20-1 and TRBJ2-7, with 8 bases matching TRBD2. Germline CDR1 reads DFQATT; CDR2 reads SNEGSKA (reference sequence). V shed 5 bases, J shed 0 bases, and the junction held 6 bases outside the gene matches. This CDR3 has 14 residues.

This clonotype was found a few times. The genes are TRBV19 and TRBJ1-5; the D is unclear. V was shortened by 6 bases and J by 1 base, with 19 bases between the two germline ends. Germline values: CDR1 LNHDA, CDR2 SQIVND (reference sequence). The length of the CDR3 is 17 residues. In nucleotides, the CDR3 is TGTGCCAGTAGATTCTCGGGATTCCAGGACAGCAATCAGCCCCAGCATTTT. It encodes CASRFSGFQDSNQPQHF.

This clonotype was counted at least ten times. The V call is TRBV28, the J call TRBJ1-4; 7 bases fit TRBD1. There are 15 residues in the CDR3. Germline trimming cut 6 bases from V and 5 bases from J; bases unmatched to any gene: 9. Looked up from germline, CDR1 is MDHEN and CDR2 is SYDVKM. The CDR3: CASSHLQGTNEKLFF. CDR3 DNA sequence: TGTGCCAGCAGCCACCTACAGGGGACGAATGAAAAACTGTTTTTT.

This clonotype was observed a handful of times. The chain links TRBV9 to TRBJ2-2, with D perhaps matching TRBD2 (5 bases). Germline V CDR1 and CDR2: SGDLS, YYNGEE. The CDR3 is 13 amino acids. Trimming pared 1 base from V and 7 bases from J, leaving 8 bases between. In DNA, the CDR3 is TGTGCCAGCAGCGTATTCGGGATCGGGGAGCTGTTTTTT. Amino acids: CASSVFGIGELFF.

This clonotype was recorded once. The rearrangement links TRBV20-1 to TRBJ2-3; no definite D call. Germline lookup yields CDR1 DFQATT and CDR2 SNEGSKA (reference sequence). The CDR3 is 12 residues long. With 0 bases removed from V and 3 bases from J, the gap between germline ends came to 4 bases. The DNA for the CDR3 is TGCAGTGCTAGAGATGGGACAGATACGCAGTATTTT. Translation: CSARDGTDTQYF.